These 26 T cell receptor beta chains came from one sample sequenced in a study of blood T cell repertoires in COVID-19. TCRdb keeps only in-frame clones here, not all; method: immunoSEQ multiplex PCR. The sample has 200,000 to 250,000 clones, 83% seen once. The sample was peripheral blood. These receptors were obtained from a woman younger than 45 with COVID-19, enrolled during active disease.

V is TRBV9 and J is TRBJ2-7; weak D call: TRBD2 (6 bases). The V and J ends lost 0 bases and 6 bases respectively, with 22 bases between them. Germline CDR1 and CDR2: SGDLS and YYNGEE. CDR3 size: 17 residues. CDR3 in amino acids: CASSVGGSGFSWGEQYF. CDR3 DNA sequence: TGTGCCAGCAGCGTAGGGGGTAGCGGCTTCAGCTGGGGCGAGCAGTACTTC.

This chain joins TRBV27 and TRBJ1-1, with D possibly TRBD1 on 5 matching bases. This CDR3 has 14 amino acids. Germline V lookup: CDR1 MNHEY, CDR2 SMNVEV (reference sequence). Trimming cost V 5 bases and J 6 bases, with 16 bases left between them. In DNA, the CDR3 is TGTGCCAGCAGTCCCGGACACTTCTTCGCTGAAGCTTTCTTT. Translating gives CASSPGHFFAEAFF.

This chain links TRBV12-3 or TRBV12-4 with TRBJ2-1; 9 bases match TRBD2. CDR3 length equals 12 residues. The V segment lost 6 bases and the J segment 11 bases; nucleotides outside the gene matches: 5. The CDR3 sequence is CASSQTSGKQFF. CDR3 in DNA: TGTGCCAGCAGCCAGACTAGCGGAAAGCAGTTCTTC.

The table lists this clone with a count of one. The CDR3: CADDGWADTQYF. The CDR3 nucleotides read TGCGCAGATGACGGGTGGGCAGATACGCAGTATTTT. This chain joins TRBV5-1 and TRBJ2-3, with D uncertain. This CDR3 has 12 residues. CDR1 and CDR2 (germline): SGHRS, YFSETQ.

This clone was counted between two and nine times. The chain couples TRBV19 to TRBJ2-7; D possibly corresponds to TRBD2 (6 bases). The length of the CDR3 is 15 residues. Trimming removed 5 bases at V and 1 base at J, with 15 bases between. CDR1 is LNHDA, CDR2 SQIVND, per germline (reference sequence). The CDR3 sequence: CASSFRVGGSYEQYF. Here the CDR3 DNA reads TGTGCCAGTAGTTTCCGAGTAGGAGGGTCCTACGAGCAGTACTTC.

This chain links TRBV5-6 with TRBJ1-2; D perhaps matches TRBD1 (5 bases). CDR1 and CDR2 from the germline V gene are SGHDT and YYEEEE. Deletions cut 6 bases from V and 3 bases from J, with 15 bases between. This CDR3 is built from 14 residues. As DNA, the CDR3 is TGTGCCAGCACCCTTTCCCAGGGATACTATGGCTACACCTTC. As protein: CASTLSQGYYGYTF.

V and J are TRBV6-4 and TRBJ2-2; D might be TRBD1 (5 bases). V was clipped by 0 bases and J by 4 bases, with 12 bases between them. Germline V gene lookup returns CDR1 MRHNA and CDR2 SNTAGT. The CDR3 length is 16 residues. CDR3 amino acids: CASSDSMGRSTGELFF. The CDR3 DNA reads TGTGCCAGCAGTGACTCGATGGGGCGCTCCACCGGGGAGCTGTTTTTT.

The chain uses TRBV21-1 and TRBJ2-7; the D call TRBD2 from the table was never checked on the DNA. TRBV21-1 is a recognized pseudogene. The CDR3 totals 15 residues. CDR3: CASSKASGRGYEQYF. The CDR3, as DNA: TGTGCCAGCAGCAAGGCAAGCGGGAGAGGCTACGAGCAGTACTTC.

The J gene is TRBJ2-1, the V gene TRBV11-3; possibly TRBD2 for D (6 bases). The CDR3 is made up of 15 amino acids. Between the trimmed V and J ends, which lost 5 bases and 0 bases, there was a span of 11 bases. The germline V gene encodes CDR1 SGHNT and CDR2 YENEEA. The CDR3 nucleotides are TGTGCCAGCAGCCCCGGGAGTACCTCCTACAATGAGCAGTTCTTC. The encoded protein is CASSPGSTSYNEQFF.

J is TRBJ2-2 and V is TRBV6-6, with 11 positions matching TRBD2. CDR1 is MNHNY, CDR2 SVGAGI, per germline (reference sequence). This CDR3 region has 16 residues. Trimming removed 7 bases from V and 0 bases from J; junction bases left unmatched: 4. The CDR3 region has the DNA TGTGCCAGCACCCTTAGCGGGGGGGCGAACACCGGGGAGCTGTTTTTT. Amino acid sequence: CASTLSGGANTGELFF.

The chain uses TRBV6-6 and TRBJ2-3; TRBD2 agrees at 11 bases. Germline V lookup: CDR1 MNHNY, CDR2 SVGAGI (reference sequence). The J segment lost 6 bases and the V segment lost 6 bases, leaving 14 bases of the junction unmatched. This CDR3 contains 17 residues. The CDR3 region is CASSRETSGRKGDTQYF. The DNA of the CDR3 is TGTGCCAGCAGCCGAGAAACTAGCGGGAGAAAAGGCGATACGCAGTATTTT.

The rearrangement uses TRBV18 and TRBJ2-5; D is possibly TRBD2 (6 bases). The CDR3 totals 13 residues. V was pared by 3 bases and J by 5 bases, with 10 bases between. CDR1 and CDR2 from the germline V gene are KGHSH and LQKENI. CDR3 nucleotide sequence: TGTGCCAGCTCACCCTGGGGGGAGGAGACCCAGTACTTC. It translates to CASSPWGEETQYF.

Comment on this clone: The same CDR3 arises from other DNA sequences in this sample as well. J is TRBJ2-5 and V is TRBV18; 12 bases match TRBD1. CDR3 length equals 15 residues. The germline V gene has CDR1 KGHSH and CDR2 LQKENI. V was pared by 3 bases and J by 4 bases, with 3 bases of the junction left unmatched. CDR3 residues: CASSPGDRGRETQYF. The CDR3 nucleotides are TGTGCCAGCTCACCCGGGGACAGGGGGCGAGAGACCCAGTACTTC.

In its sample, this clone was seen a few times. The chain recombines TRBV6-1 with TRBJ2-5, with D maybe TRBD1 (6 bases). Trimming removed 2 bases at V and 4 bases at J, with 17 bases between. Germline V gene lookup returns CDR1 MNHNS and CDR2 SASEGT. CDR3 length: 16 amino acids. Written as DNA, the CDR3 is TGTGCCAGCAGTGAAAGCAGGGGTTCATGGGGAGAGACCCAGTACTTC. This translates into CASSESRGSWGETQYF.

The chain recombines TRBV15 with TRBJ2-7; 12 bases are a match to TRBD2. With V trimmed by 6 bases and J by 3 bases, 9 bases remained unmatched. The CDR3 totals 16 residues. CDR1 is LNHNV, CDR2 YYDKDF, per germline (reference sequence). The CDR3 DNA follows: TGTGCCACCAGTCCCACTAGCGGGGGGAACCTCTACGAGCAGTACTTC. The encoded protein is CATSPTSGGNLYEQYF.

V usage is TRBV6-2 or TRBV6-3 and J usage is TRBJ1-1; 8 positions match TRBD1. This CDR3 has 15 residues. Germline V gene lookup returns CDR1 MNHEY and CDR2 SVGEGT. J was trimmed by 5 bases and V by 5 bases; bases with no gene match: 10. The CDR3 nucleotides read TGTGCCAGCAGTGACTGGATGACAGGGGTAACTGAAGCTTTCTTT. Protein product: CASSDWMTGVTEAFF.

This clone came up once. The J gene is TRBJ1-1, the V gene TRBV19; a possible D gene is TRBD1 (6 bases). Per germline, CDR1 LNHDA and CDR2 SQIVND (reference sequence). CDR3 length equals 14 residues. The ends were cut back, 9 bases at V and 4 bases at J, with 18 bases in the middle. CDR3 coding DNA: TGTGCCAGCCTACGCCTCAACAGGGCCACTGAAGCTTTCTTT. Translating it yields CASLRLNRATEAFF.

This clone was seen just once. The V call is TRBV6-2 or TRBV6-3, the J call TRBJ1-2, with no clear D. Germline V gene data show CDR1 as MNHEY and CDR2 as SVGEGT. V was cut by 5 bases and J by 5 bases, with 21 bases left in between. CDR3 length equals 16 residues. Here the CDR3 reads CASSLYDAGKIYGYTF. As DNA, the CDR3 is TGTGCCAGCAGTCTCTACGACGCCGGGAAGATATATGGCTACACCTTC.

J is TRBJ2-7 and V is TRBV2, with TRBD2 matching over 12 bases. The junction had 13 bases not matched to a gene; V was cut back by 9 bases and J by 7 bases. Germline loops: CDR1 SNHLY, CDR2 FYNNEI. The CDR3 is 15 amino acids. The CDR3 protein is CARRTSGDATGEQYF. Here the CDR3 DNA reads TGTGCCAGAAGGACTAGCGGGGATGCTACTGGAGAGCAGTACTTC.

The chain links TRBV28 to TRBJ1-2, with TRBD1 matching 10 bases. CDR1 is MDHEN and CDR2 is SYDVKM in the germline V gene. V shed 4 bases and J 4 bases; nucleotides not matched to a gene: 6. The CDR3 is 15 residues long. The CDR3 DNA reads as TGTGCCAGCAGTTCTGGGGGACAGGGGCCCTATGGCTACACCTTC. Translating it yields CASSSGGQGPYGYTF.

The V and J genes are TRBV28 and TRBJ2-3, with 8 bases lining up with TRBD1. The CDR3 consists of 14 residues. Germline V gene sequence: CDR1 MDHEN, CDR2 SYDVKM. The V gene end was trimmed by 3 bases and the J gene end by 7 bases; junction bases not matched to a gene: 6. The DNA of the CDR3 is TGTGCCAGCAGTTTCAGGGGGCGCGAGAATACGCAGTATTTT. Its translation is CASSFRGRENTQYF.

This chain joins TRBV7-9 and TRBJ2-2; 8 bases agree with TRBD2. The CDR3 has 16 residues. CDR1 and CDR2 from the germline V gene are SEHNR and FQNEAQ (reference sequence). The J segment lost 0 bases and the V segment lost 5 bases, leaving 5 bases of the junction unmatched. In DNA form, the CDR3 reads TGTGCCAGCAGCCTCATAGCGGGGACGAACACCGGGGAGCTGTTTTTT. Protein sequence: CASSLIAGTNTGELFF.

This sequence joins TRBV20-1 and TRBJ1-5; maybe TRBD1 (5 bases). The CDR3 totals 15 residues. The germline gives CDR1 DFQATT, CDR2 SNEGSKA (reference sequence). V lost 4 bases to trimming and J lost 5 bases, with 18 bases between them. The CDR3 loop reads CSATDSPSLDQPQHF. CDR3 DNA: TGCAGTGCTACTGACAGCCCCTCGCTAGATCAGCCCCAGCATTTT.

CDR3 nucleotides: TGCAGCGTTCCAGGGGGGTCGTCAGATACGCAGTATTTT. It codes for CSVPGGSSDTQYF. The chain links TRBV29-1 to TRBJ2-3; D possibly corresponds to TRBD1 (7 bases). The V gene lost 5 bases and the J gene lost 4 bases, with 13 bases spanning the gap. Germline V lookup: CDR1 SQVTM, CDR2 ANQGSEA. The CDR3 length is 13 residues.

The chain couples TRBV2 to TRBJ2-1, with TRBD2 identical over 13 bases. Germline V gene lookup returns CDR1 SNHLY and CDR2 FYNNEI. The CDR3 length is 18 residues. The J segment lost 8 bases and the V segment lost 3 bases, leaving 13 bases of the junction unmatched. CDR3 in DNA: TGTGCCAGCAGTGAGGTCGTGGGGACTAGCGGGGTTTTGCATGAGCAGTTCTTC. It is translated as CASSEVVGTSGVLHEQFF.

The V gene is TRBV5-8, the J gene TRBJ1-3; D is ambiguous. There are 19 residues in the CDR3. CDR1 is SGHTS and CDR2 is YDEGEE in the germline V gene. V was clipped by 0 bases and J by 0 bases, with 19 bases between them. This chain's CDR3 is CASSLGAQIYLSSGNTIYF. CDR3 in DNA: TGTGCCAGCAGCTTGGGGGCGCAAATCTACCTGAGCTCTGGAAACACCATATATTTT. Supplemented by reference TRBV5-8 and TRBJ1-3, the full variable domain reads EAGVTQSPTHLIKTRGQQATLRCSPISGHTSVYWYQQALGLGLQFLLWYDEGEERNRGNFPPRFSGRQFPNYSSELNVNALELEDSALYLCASSLGAQIYLSSGNTIYFGEGSWLTVV.